This T cell receptor beta chain appears in the sequencing data of a study of T cell repertoires in cytomegalovirus infection. On the study more broadly: Shared public TCR beta signatures pointed to both CMV infection and a matching HLA type.

Findings of the study overall: The ex vivo response was dominated by HLA-C-restricted CMV-specific TCR beta clonotypes.

The CDR3 totals 14 residues. Germline CDR1 MNHEY, CDR2 SVGEGT. V dropped 2 bases and J dropped 8 bases, with 15 bases sitting between them. A remark on this clonotype: The antigen is not known.

TCRdb redid the calling of the reads with MiXCR, one entry per CDR3 protein. Among more than 150,000 distinct CDR3 sequences listed, about 21% were seen once. The chain combines TRBV6-2 or TRBV6-3 with TRBJ1-2; D is undetermined. This TCR was sampled from a human donor in good health (CMV status not recorded). Some clones in this sample may be carry-over from other donors' samples. The material sequenced was PBMCs. The CDR3 loop is CASSYGQTASGYTF. CDR3 nucleotides: TGTGCCAGCAGTTACGGGCAGACCGCCAGCGGCTACACCTTC.